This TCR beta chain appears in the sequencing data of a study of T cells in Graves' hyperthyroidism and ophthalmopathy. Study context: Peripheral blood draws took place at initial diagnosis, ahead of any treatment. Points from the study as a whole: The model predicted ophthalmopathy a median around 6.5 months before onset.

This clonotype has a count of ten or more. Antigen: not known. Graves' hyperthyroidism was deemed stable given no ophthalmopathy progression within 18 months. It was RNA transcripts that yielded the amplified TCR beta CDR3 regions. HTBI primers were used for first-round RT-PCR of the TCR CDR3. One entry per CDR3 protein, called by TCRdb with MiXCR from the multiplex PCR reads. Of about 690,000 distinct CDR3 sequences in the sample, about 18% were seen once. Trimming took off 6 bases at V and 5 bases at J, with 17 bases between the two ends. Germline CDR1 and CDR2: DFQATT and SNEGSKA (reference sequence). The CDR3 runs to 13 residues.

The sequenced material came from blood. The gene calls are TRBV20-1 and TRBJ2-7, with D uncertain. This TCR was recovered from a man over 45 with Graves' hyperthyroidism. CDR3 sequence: CSAYDQTANEQYF. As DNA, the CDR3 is TGCAGTGCCTACGACCAAACGGCCAACGAGCAGTACTTC.